A selection of T cell receptor beta chains follows, all from one sample in a study of blood T cell repertoires in COVID-19. Assay: immunoSEQ multiplex PCR; the TCRdb copy retains only in-frame clones and omits some. The data hold about 140,000 clones, with approximately 91% observed a single time. Sequencing was carried out using peripheral blood. These receptors all stem from a man aged 50 or older with active or convalescent COVID-19. CDR3s include the opening cysteine and the closing phenylalanine or tryptophan. A D gene is named only where the DNA matches it firmly. Some rows mark clone size as missing; the rest say once, few, many or name a class of expanded clone.

CDR3 protein: CASSPQRDTPVWFF; CDR3 DNA: TGTGCCAGCTCACCACAAAGGGACACCCCGGTTTGGTTCTTC; D gene: -; J gene: TRBJ2-1; clone size: -; V gene: TRBV18
CDR3 protein: CASRQQGAMNTEAFF; CDR3 DNA: TGTGCCAGCAGACAACAGGGGGCCATGAACACTGAAGCTTTCTTT; D gene: TRBD1; J gene: TRBJ1-1; clone size: -; V gene: TRBV2
CDR3 protein: CASSRGYMHEQYF; CDR3 DNA: TGTGCCAGCAGCCGGGGGTACATGCACGAGCAGTACTTC; D gene: -; J gene: TRBJ2-7; clone size: -; V gene: TRBV5-6
CDR3 protein: CASSLGRDRVHEQYF; CDR3 DNA: TGTGCCAGCAGCTTAGGCCGGGACAGGGTCCACGAGCAGTACTTC; D gene: TRBD1; J gene: TRBJ2-7; clone size: -; V gene: TRBV11-3
CDR3 protein: CASSVQLHSGNTIYF; CDR3 DNA: TGTGCCAGCAGTGTACAGCTCCACTCTGGAAACACCATATATTTT; D gene: -; J gene: TRBJ1-3; clone size: -; V gene: TRBV2
CDR3 protein: CASSQDTSGAYEQYF; CDR3 DNA: TGCGCCAGCAGCCAAGATACTAGCGGAGCCTACGAGCAGTACTTC; D gene: TRBD2; J gene: TRBJ2-7; clone size: -; V gene: TRBV4-1
CDR3 protein: CASSPRLAGGSEQYF; CDR3 DNA: TGTGCCAGCTCACCACGATTAGCGGGAGGGTCCGAGCAGTACTTC; D gene: TRBD2; J gene: TRBJ2-7; clone size: -; V gene: TRBV18
CDR3 protein: CASSYSAGITDTQYF; CDR3 DNA: TGTGCCAGCAGTTACTCGGCAGGGATCACAGATACGCAGTATTTT; D gene: -; J gene: TRBJ2-3; clone size: -; V gene: TRBV6-2/TRBV6-3
CDR3 protein: CASSPPSAAGELFF; CDR3 DNA: TGTGCCAGCAGCCCACCTTCGGCGGCCGGGGAGCTGTTTTTT; D gene: -; J gene: TRBJ2-2; clone size: -; V gene: TRBV7-3
CDR3 protein: CASSVGSLDEQFF; CDR3 DNA: TGTGCCAGCAGCGTAGGTTCCCTAGATGAGCAGTTCTTC; D gene: -; J gene: TRBJ2-1; clone size: -; V gene: TRBV9
CDR3 protein: CSGLRVGANTEAFF; CDR3 DNA: TGCAGCGGTCTCCGTGTGGGGGCTAACACTGAAGCTTTCTTT; D gene: -; J gene: TRBJ1-1; clone size: once; V gene: TRBV29-1
CDR3 protein: CASSRRGVGSPSREQETQYF; CDR3 DNA: TGCGCCAGCAGCCGCAGAGGAGTCGGTTCCCCATCGCGGGAGCAAGAGACCCAGTACTTC; D gene: TRBD2; J gene: TRBJ2-5; clone size: -; V gene: TRBV4-1
CDR3 protein: CAWSVGDTYGYTF; CDR3 DNA: TGTGCCTGGAGTGTTGGGGACACCTATGGCTACACCTTC; D gene: -; J gene: TRBJ1-2; clone size: -; V gene: TRBV30
CDR3 protein: CASSPRREGEQYF; CDR3 DNA: TGTGCCAGCTCACCACGGCGGGAAGGCGAGCAGTACTTC; D gene: -; J gene: TRBJ2-7; clone size: -; V gene: TRBV18
CDR3 protein: CASSTGQGGSYEQYF; CDR3 DNA: TGTGCCAGTAGTACGGGACAGGGGGGTTCCTACGAGCAGTACTTC; D gene: TRBD1; J gene: TRBJ2-7; clone size: -; V gene: TRBV19
CDR3 protein: CASSLADNEQFF; CDR3 DNA: TGTGCCAGCAGCTTAGCTGACAATGAGCAGTTCTTC; D gene: -; J gene: TRBJ2-1; clone size: -; V gene: TRBV11-2
CDR3 protein: CASSPLRGYEQYF; CDR3 DNA: TGTGCCAGCAGTCCCCTCCGGGGGTACGAGCAGTACTTC; D gene: -; J gene: TRBJ2-7; clone size: -; V gene: TRBV14
CDR3 protein: CASNPSGGTDTQYF; CDR3 DNA: TGCGCCAGCAACCCTAGCGGGGGCACAGATACGCAGTATTTT; D gene: TRBD2; J gene: TRBJ2-3; clone size: -; V gene: TRBV5-1
CDR3 protein: CASYKWTGDNTEAFF; CDR3 DNA: TGTGCCAGCTATAAGTGGACAGGTGACAACACTGAAGCTTTCTTT; D gene: TRBD1; J gene: TRBJ1-1; clone size: -; V gene: TRBV18
CDR3 protein: CASSGTGVSNQPQHF; CDR3 DNA: TGTGCCAGCAGTGGGACAGGGGTTAGCAATCAGCCCCAGCATTTT; D gene: TRBD1; J gene: TRBJ1-5; clone size: -; V gene: TRBV2
CDR3 protein: CASSKDGIDGYTF; CDR3 DNA: TGTGCCAGCAGCAAAGACGGGATTGATGGCTACACCTTC; D gene: -; J gene: TRBJ1-2; clone size: -; V gene: TRBV9
CDR3 protein: CASSYVGTGIYEQYF; CDR3 DNA: TGTGCCAGCAGTTACGTTGGGACAGGGATATACGAGCAGTACTTC; D gene: TRBD1; J gene: TRBJ2-7; clone size: -; V gene: TRBV6-5
CDR3 protein: CASSLVPQREGTEQFF; CDR3 DNA: TGTGCCAGCAGCTTAGTTCCCCAGCGGGAGGGAACTGAGCAGTTCTTC; D gene: TRBD2; J gene: TRBJ2-1; clone size: -; V gene: TRBV7-6
CDR3 protein: CASSFRFAARGYTF; CDR3 DNA: TGTGCCAGCAGTTTTCGGTTCGCGGCTCGGGGCTACACCTTC; D gene: -; J gene: TRBJ1-2; clone size: few; V gene: TRBV28
CDR3 protein: CASRPGTVINEKLFF; CDR3 DNA: TGTGCCAGCAGACCCGGGACAGTCATTAATGAAAAACTGTTTTTT; D gene: TRBD1; J gene: TRBJ1-4; clone size: once; V gene: TRBV28
CDR3 protein: CASSHYKGQGYNSPLHF; CDR3 DNA: TGTGCCAGCAGCCATTACAAGGGACAGGGCTATAATTCACCCCTCCACTTT; D gene: TRBD1; J gene: TRBJ1-6; clone size: -; V gene: TRBV16